This is a list of T cell receptor beta chains from one sample in a study of T-cell reconstitution after alpha-beta-depleted transplantation in children. TCRdb processed the PCR reads anew with MiXCR; each CDR3 protein has one entry. The top ten hold around 43% of the sample, which has some 350,000 distinct CDR3 sequences, roughly 16% seen once. Sequencing was performed on PBMCs, mostly from graft donor cells, taken 360 days after TCRalphabeta/CD19-depleted stem cell transplant. The source of these receptors is a male patient between 2 and 10 years old who had a stem cell transplant for acute lymphoblastic leukemia, so the T cells may come from the graft donor. Both conserved end residues are part of each CDR3. Each record gives: D gene, J gene, clone size, V gene, CDR3 protein, CDR3 DNA. The D gene is left open where the match is weak. Clone size, where shown, is once, few, many, or a class for clones that have expanded.

d_gene: TRBD1
j_gene: TRBJ2-1
abundance: many
v_gene: TRBV9
CDR3aa: CASSDRGEYNEQFF
CDR3nt: TGTGCCAGCAGCGACAGGGGGGAATACAATGAGCAGTTCTTC

d_gene: -
j_gene: TRBJ2-7
abundance: many
v_gene: TRBV3-1
CDR3aa: CASSQDGLSSYEQYF
CDR3nt: TGTGCCAGCAGCCAAGATGGCTTAAGCTCCTACGAGCAGTACTTC

d_gene: -
j_gene: TRBJ2-7
abundance: few
v_gene: TRBV20-1
CDR3aa: CSASSVGMYEQYF
CDR3nt: TGCAGTGCTAGCTCCGTGGGTATGTACGAGCAGTACTTC

d_gene: TRBD1
j_gene: TRBJ2-1
abundance: -
v_gene: TRBV6-5
CDR3aa: CASTPLPGTAIYNEQFF
CDR3nt: TGTGCCAGCACTCCTCTTCCCGGGACAGCCATCTACAATGAGCAGTTCTTC

d_gene: -
j_gene: TRBJ2-1
abundance: -
v_gene: TRBV20-1
CDR3aa: CSAIEGYNEQFF
CDR3nt: TGCAGTGCTATAGAGGGATACAATGAGCAGTTCTTC

d_gene: TRBD1
j_gene: TRBJ2-1
abundance: few
v_gene: TRBV5-1
CDR3aa: CASRTGTGGGYLSYNEQFF
CDR3nt: TGCGCCAGCAGGACCGGGACAGGGGGAGGGTACTTATCCTACAATGAGCAGTTCTTC

d_gene: -
j_gene: TRBJ1-1
abundance: -
v_gene: TRBV20-1
CDR3aa: CSAREDTEAFF
CDR3nt: TGCAGTGCTAGAGAGGACACTGAAGCTTTCTTT

d_gene: TRBD2
j_gene: TRBJ2-1
abundance: many
v_gene: TRBV4-2
CDR3aa: CASSQVWQRESYNEQFF
CDR3nt: TGTGCCAGCAGCCAAGTTTGGCAGCGGGAGTCGTACAATGAGCAGTTCTTC

d_gene: TRBD1
j_gene: TRBJ2-2
abundance: many
v_gene: TRBV28
CDR3aa: CASSSNPTGSLTGELFF
CDR3nt: TGTGCCAGCAGTTCCAATCCGACAGGGAGCCTCACCGGGGAGCTGTTTTTT

d_gene: TRBD2
j_gene: TRBJ2-5
abundance: few
v_gene: TRBV11-1
CDR3aa: CASSLEGGSQETQYF
CDR3nt: TGTGCCAGCAGCTTAGAGGGAGGGTCGCAAGAGACCCAGTACTTC

d_gene: -
j_gene: TRBJ2-7
abundance: -
v_gene: TRBV4-3
CDR3aa: CASSQEVRHLYEQYF
CDR3nt: TGCGCCAGCAGCCAAGAGGTCCGTCACCTCTACGAGCAGTACTTC

d_gene: -
j_gene: TRBJ1-1
abundance: few
v_gene: TRBV7-6
CDR3aa: CASSFGLGSGSEAFF
CDR3nt: TGTGCCAGCAGCTTTGGTCTTGGTTCGGGCTCTGAAGCTTTCTTT

d_gene: TRBD1
j_gene: TRBJ2-5
abundance: many
v_gene: TRBV30
CDR3aa: CAWSVTGAPKGETQYF
CDR3nt: TGTGCCTGGAGTGTAACAGGGGCGCCAAAGGGGGAGACCCAGTACTTC

d_gene: -
j_gene: TRBJ2-5
abundance: -
v_gene: TRBV3-1
CDR3aa: CASSQRGSQETQYF
CDR3nt: TGTGCCAGCAGCCAAAGGGGGTCCCAAGAGACCCAGTACTTC

d_gene: -
j_gene: TRBJ1-2
abundance: -
v_gene: TRBV6-2/TRBV6-3
CDR3aa: CASSWPHRKNYGYTF
CDR3nt: TGTGCCAGCAGTTGGCCACATCGGAAAAACTATGGCTACACCTTC

d_gene: -
j_gene: TRBJ1-4
abundance: -
v_gene: TRBV7-2
CDR3aa: CASSSGTLATNEKLFF
CDR3nt: TGTGCCAGCAGCTCAGGGACACTTGCAACTAATGAAAAACTGTTTTTT

d_gene: -
j_gene: TRBJ1-6
abundance: few
v_gene: TRBV7-3
CDR3aa: CASSLHREDSPLHF
CDR3nt: TGTGCCAGCAGCTTACACAGGGAGGATTCACCCCTCCACTTT

d_gene: -
j_gene: TRBJ2-5
abundance: few
v_gene: TRBV3-1
CDR3aa: CASSQDVRVNVETQYF
CDR3nt: TGTGCCAGCAGCCAAGATGTCAGGGTGAACGTGGAGACCCAGTACTTC

d_gene: -
j_gene: TRBJ1-5
abundance: few
v_gene: TRBV29-1
CDR3aa: CSVDRREGNQPQHF
CDR3nt: TGCAGCGTTGATCGCAGGGAGGGCAATCAGCCCCAGCATTTT

d_gene: TRBD1
j_gene: TRBJ2-1
abundance: few
v_gene: TRBV27
CDR3aa: CASSPITGAYNEQFF
CDR3nt: TGTGCCAGCAGTCCTATCACAGGGGCCTACAATGAGCAGTTCTTC